This TCR beta chain was observed in a study of cytomegalovirus exposure and HLA in healthy donors. CDR3 size: 19 residues. With V trimmed by 1 base and J by 0 bases, 5 bases remained unmatched. Germline CDR1 is LGHNA and CDR2 is YSLEER. Produced via immunoSEQ multiplex PCR; TCRdb's table is partial and in-frame only. Of about 150,000 clones listed, 65% to 90% are singletons. Study-wide findings and caveats: The study flagged around 160 TCR beta chains as cytomegalovirus-associated.

About this clone itself: Its antigen is unidentified.

The TCR comes from a man younger than 35 in good health and CMV-seropositive. The chain couples TRBV4-3 to TRBJ2-6, with 11 bases aligning to TRBD1. Sequenced input: PBMCs. The CDR3 coding sequence is TGCGCCAGCAGCCAAGGGGTGGGGACAGGGGGCTCTGGGGCCAACGTCCTGACTTTC. Encoded protein: CASSQGVGTGGSGANVLTF.